This T cell receptor (beta chain) comes out of a study of T cell changes during pregnancy in multiple sclerosis. Sequencing used immunoSEQ multiplex PCR; TCRdb keeps in-frame clones, though not all of them. In the table there are 70,000 to 75,000 clones, about 88% of which are singletons. The germline V gene encodes CDR1 MNHNY and CDR2 SVGAGI (reference sequence). Trimming cost V 2 bases and J 5 bases; bases outside gene matches: 10. The CDR3 loop spans 16 amino acids. Here the sequenced sample was peripheral blood, taken before pregnancy. The rearrangement uses TRBV6-6 and TRBJ1-1, with 8 bases lining up with TRBD1. This clonotype originated in a female donor with multiple sclerosis, enrolled in a pregnancy study. The CDR3 sequence: CASSYPLSGGQTEAFF. The CDR3 DNA is TGTGCCAGCAGTTACCCCCTCTCAGGGGGCCAGACTGAAGCTTTCTTT.